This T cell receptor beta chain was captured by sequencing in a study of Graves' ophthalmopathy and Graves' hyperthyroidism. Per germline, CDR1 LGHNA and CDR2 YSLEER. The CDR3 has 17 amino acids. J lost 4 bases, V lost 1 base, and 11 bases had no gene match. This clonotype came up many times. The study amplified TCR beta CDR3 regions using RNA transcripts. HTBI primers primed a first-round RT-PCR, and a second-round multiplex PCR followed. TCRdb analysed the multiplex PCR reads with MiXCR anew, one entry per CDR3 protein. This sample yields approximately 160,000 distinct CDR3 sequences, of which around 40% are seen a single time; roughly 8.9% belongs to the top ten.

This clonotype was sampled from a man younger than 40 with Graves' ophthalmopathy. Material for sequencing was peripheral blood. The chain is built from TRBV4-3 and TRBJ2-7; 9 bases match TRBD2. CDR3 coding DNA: TGCGCCAGCAGCCAAGGGTGGCAGGGACTAGCAGGGTACGAGCAGTACTTC. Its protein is CASSQGWQGLAGYEQYF.